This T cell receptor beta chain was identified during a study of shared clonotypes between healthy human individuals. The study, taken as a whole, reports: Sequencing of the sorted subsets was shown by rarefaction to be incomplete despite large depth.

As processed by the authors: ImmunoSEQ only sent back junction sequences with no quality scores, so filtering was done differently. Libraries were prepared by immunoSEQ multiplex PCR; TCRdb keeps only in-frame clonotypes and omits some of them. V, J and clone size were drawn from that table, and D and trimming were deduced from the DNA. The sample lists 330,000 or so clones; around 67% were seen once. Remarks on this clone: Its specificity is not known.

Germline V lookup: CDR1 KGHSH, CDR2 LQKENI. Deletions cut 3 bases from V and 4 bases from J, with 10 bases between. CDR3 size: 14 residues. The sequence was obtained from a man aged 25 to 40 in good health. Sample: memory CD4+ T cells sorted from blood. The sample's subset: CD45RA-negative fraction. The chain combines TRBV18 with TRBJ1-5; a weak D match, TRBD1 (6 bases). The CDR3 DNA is TGTGCCAGCTCACCGACAGGCCAGAATCAGCCCCAGCATTTT. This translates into CASSPTGQNQPQHF.